This T cell receptor beta chain was captured in a study of blood T cell repertoires in COVID-19. Study information: Spain, Italy and the United States supplied samples that represented acute and convalescent COVID-19. T cells, B-cell-depleted T cells, or PBMCs supplied cDNA or gDNA.

Authors' analysis steps: For nucleated cells, counts were estimated from reference gene primer amplification. Assay used: immunoSEQ multiplex PCR; TCRdb lists only in-frame clones, some missing. That table furnishes V, J and clone size, whereas the DNA furnished D and trimming. The sample holds approximately 150,000 clones, about 87% seen once. This TCR was recovered from a man older than 75 with acute or convalescent COVID-19. Sequencing was carried out using peripheral blood.

In DNA, the CDR3 is TGCGCCAGCCGACCAGGCGGGCTAGCGGCACAAGAGACCCAGTACTTC. It specifies CASRPGGLAAQETQYF. V is TRBV5-1 and J is TRBJ2-5, with 7 bases aligning to TRBD2. CDR1 SGHRS and CDR2 YFSETQ come from the germline V gene. The length of the CDR3 is 16 residues. V was clipped by 7 bases and J by 2 bases; unmatched bases: 14.